The rows below give T cell receptor beta chains drawn from one sample of a study of beta chain features in type 1 diabetes. Generated by immunoSEQ multiplex PCR, the TCRdb table keeps only in-frame clones and is missing some. This table has hundreds of thousands of clones, about an eighth appearing once. Sample: naive CD4+ T cells from blood. The source is a man aged 18 to 30 with type 1 diabetes. Each CDR3 is given with its conserved first and last residue. A D gene is named only where the DNA matches it firmly. Only some rows state a clone size, as once, few, many or a class for expanded clones.

v_gene	j_gene	d_gene	abundance	CDR3nt	CDR3aa
TRBV7-2	TRBJ2-5	-	-	TGTGCCAGCAGCTTTCTGGAGACCCAGTACTTC	CASSFLETQYF
TRBV18	TRBJ2-7	-	-	TGTGCCAGCTCACCCCCTGGGACTTACGAGCAGTACTTC	CASSPPGTYEQYF
TRBV28	TRBJ2-5	-	-	TGTGCCTCGGGTCTACGGGACCCTAGGGAGACCCAGTACTTC	CASGLRDPRETQYF
TRBV6-5	TRBJ2-7	-	-	TGTGCCAGCAGTTACGGGGCTATGGCCTCCTACGAGCAGTACTTC	CASSYGAMASYEQYF
TRBV30	TRBJ2-3	-	few	TGTGCCTGGAGCCCGGGACTTCTTAGCACAGATACGCAGTATTTT	CAWSPGLLSTDTQYF
TRBV29-1	TRBJ2-7	-	-	TGCAGCGTTGAAGGGGACTGGTGGGGCTCCTACGAGCAGTACTTC	CSVEGDWWGSYEQYF
TRBV7-9	TRBJ2-1	-	few	TGTGCCAGCAGCCCCGGTATGTCCTACAATGAGCAGTTCTTC	CASSPGMSYNEQFF
TRBV28	TRBJ2-7	TRBD2	-	TGTGCCAGCCTTTTGGAAAGCGGGAGGGCCATCGAGCAGTACTTC	CASLLESGRAIEQYF
TRBV7-9	TRBJ1-1	TRBD1	-	TGTGCCAGCAGCAACCCTCGGGACAGCTTTAAAGCTTTCTTT	CASSNPRDSFKAFF
TRBV30	TRBJ1-2	TRBD1	few	TGTGCCTGGAACCCCGACAGGGGCTATGGCTACACCTTC	CAWNPDRGYGYTF
TRBV30	TRBJ2-7	TRBD2	few	TGTGCCTGGTCTAGCTCCAGCGGGGGTGAGCAGTACTTC	CAWSSSSGGEQYF
TRBV21-1	TRBJ2-7	-	-	TGTGCCAGCAGCAAAGTCTGGACAGGGGTACACTACGAGCAGTACTTC	CASSKVWTGVHYEQYF
TRBV7-8	TRBJ1-6	-	few	TGTGCCAGCACTACTAACAGCGCGAATTCACCCCTCCACTTT	CASTTNSANSPLHF
TRBV28	TRBJ2-5	-	few	TGTGCCAGCAACCGGTTACAAGAGACCCAGTACTTC	CASNRLQETQYF
TRBV30	TRBJ2-5	-	few	TGTGCCTGGAGTCCTGGTGCTCTTGAAGAGACCCAGTACTTC	CAWSPGALEETQYF
TRBV30	TRBJ1-1	-	few	TGTGCCTGGAGCAGGGGTTTAGGAGGCACTGAAGCTTTCTTT	CAWSRGLGGTEAFF
TRBV5-1	TRBJ2-1	-	-	TGCGCCAGCAGCACCGGAGGGTCCTACAATGAGCAGTTCTTC	CASSTGGSYNEQFF
TRBV4-2	TRBJ1-2	-	-	TGTGCCAGCAGCCAAGGAGGAGGTGGTGGCTACACCTTC	CASSQGGGGGYTF
TRBV2	TRBJ2-2	-	few	TGTGCCAGCGGGGGGACAGTGAACACCGGGGAGCTGTTTTTT	CASGGTVNTGELFF
TRBV5-4	TRBJ1-1	-	-	TGTGCCAGCAGCTTAGCAAGGGGGAGACTGAACACTGAAGCTTTCTTT	CASSLARGRLNTEAFF
TRBV7-9	TRBJ2-1	-	many	TGTGCCAGCAGCTTATCACTCTACAATGAGCAGTTCTTC	CASSLSLYNEQFF
TRBV7-9	TRBJ2-1	TRBD2	few	TGTGCCAGCAGCTTGCTCCGGGGTAGCGGGAGTAGGCGTGAGCAGTTCTTC	CASSLLRGSGSRREQFF
TRBV11-1	TRBJ1-6	-	-	TGTGCCAGCAGATTCCGGCCGAATAATTCACCCCTCCACTTT	CASRFRPNNSPLHF
TRBV30	TRBJ1-2	TRBD1	few	TGTGCCTGGAGTGTACACGCGACAGGGAACTATGGCTACACCTTC	CAWSVHATGNYGYTF
TRBV5-1	TRBJ2-7	TRBD1	-	TGCGCCAGCAGCCTACAGGGGAGCACCTACGAGCAGTACTTC	CASSLQGSTYEQYF
TRBV27	TRBJ2-1	TRBD1	few	TGTGCCAGCAGTTTTTCAGGACAGGGCTACAATGAGCAGTTCTTC	CASSFSGQGYNEQFF
TRBV25-1	TRBJ2-1	TRBD1	-	TGTGCCAGCAGTCCGGGACAGGGGGCATATTACAATGAGCAGTTCTTC	CASSPGQGAYYNEQFF
TRBV29-1	TRBJ1-1	-	-	TGCAGCACACGGACAGCAATGAACACTGAAGCTTTCTTT	CSTRTAMNTEAFF